Listed below are T cell receptor beta chains from one sample, sequenced in a study of human T cells and chemical hapten exposure. TCRdb reprocessed the RACE reads via MiXCR and lists one record per CDR3 protein. The repertoire holds approximately 100,000 distinct CDR3 sequences, with 8% to 13% as singletons. Source: whole blood, taken in connection with sensitization to the hapten diphenylcyclopropenone (DPC). Receptor source: a woman in her thirties or forties with alopecia areata. Some clones in this sample may be carry-over from other donors' samples. Each CDR3 is given with its conserved first and last residue. A D gene is named only where the DNA matches it firmly. A clone size is listed for some rows: how often the clone was seen (once, few, many), or a class if it is expanded.

D gene | clone size | J gene | V gene | CDR3 protein | CDR3 DNA
. | few | TRBJ2-7 | TRBV13 | CASSLLGVRGEQYF | TGTGCCAGCAGCTTACTCGGGGTACGAGGCGAGCAGTACTTC
. | . | TRBJ1-2 | TRBV5-4 | CASSPQVNYGYTF | TGTGCCAGCAGCCCGCAGGTTAACTATGGCTACACCTTC
. | . | TRBJ1-1 | TRBV5-1 | CASSLESAGRAFF | TGCGCCAGCAGCTTGGAGTCGGCAGGTAGAGCTTTCTTT
. | few | TRBJ2-5 | TRBV18 | CASSRKGTQETQYF | TGTGCCAGCTCACGGAAGGGGACCCAAGAGACCCAGTACTTC
TRBD2 | few | TRBJ2-1 | TRBV7-2 | CASSLGRGGAYNEQFF | TGTGCCAGCAGCTTGGGGCGGGGGGGAGCCTACAATGAGCAGTTCTTC
. | . | TRBJ1-2 | TRBV30 | CAWSADVVYGYTF | TGTGCCTGGAGTGCGGACGTCGTCTATGGCTACACCTTC
. | few | TRBJ2-1 | TRBV19 | CASSIRALGYNEQFF | TGTGCCAGTAGTATAAGAGCGCTCGGATACAATGAGCAGTTCTTC
. | . | TRBJ2-7 | TRBV12-3/TRBV12-4 | CASSLRGLGEQYF | TGTGCCAGCAGTTTACGAGGGCTTGGCGAGCAGTACTTC
TRBD1 | few | TRBJ2-2 | TRBV6-2/TRBV6-3 | CASSADRATGELFF | TGTGCCAGCAGTGCCGACAGGGCGACCGGGGAGCTGTTTTTT
. | . | TRBJ1-1 | TRBV4-3 | CASSQVPGQNTEAFF | TGCGCCAGCAGCCAAGTGCCAGGGCAGAACACTGAAGCTTTCTTT
. | . | TRBJ1-1 | TRBV11-2 | CASSLTRELQAFF | TGTGCCAGCAGCTTAACGAGGGAGTTACAAGCTTTCTTT
. | few | TRBJ1-4 | TRBV28 | CASSPGGATNEKLFF | TGTGCCAGCAGCCCCGGGGGTGCAACTAATGAAAAACTGTTTTTT
TRBD2 | few | TRBJ2-1 | TRBV9 | CASSVEGGRQFF | TGTGCCAGCAGCGTAGAAGGCGGGAGACAGTTCTTC
. | many | TRBJ1-6 | TRBV7-8 | CASSLVYSPLHF | TGTGCCAGCAGCTTAGTCTATTCACCCCTCCACTTT
. | many | TRBJ1-1 | TRBV24-1 | CATSDLHRRIRTEAFF | TGTGCCACCAGTGATTTGCATAGGCGGATCCGGACTGAAGCTTTCTTT
. | . | TRBJ2-7 | TRBV18 | CASSTYQIPYEQYF | TGTGCCAGCTCAACCTACCAAATACCCTACGAGCAGTACTTC
. | . | TRBJ1-1 | TRBV30 | CAWRQLNTEAFF | TGTGCCTGGAGACAGTTGAACACTGAAGCTTTCTTT
. | many | TRBJ2-7 | TRBV14 | CASSQDKGTLAYEQYF | TGTGCCAGCAGCCAAGATAAGGGGACGCTTGCCTACGAGCAGTACTTC
TRBD2 | many | TRBJ2-7 | TRBV4-1 | CASRAGANEQYF | TGCGCCAGCAGGGCGGGAGCGAACGAGCAGTACTTC
TRBD1 | . | TRBJ2-7 | TRBV30 | CAWSAGTGKIEQYF | TGTGCCTGGAGTGCCGGGACAGGGAAAATCGAGCAGTACTTC
. | few | TRBJ2-3 | TRBV6-1 | CASSDVRGQGPQYF | TGTGCCAGCAGCGATGTTCGGGGTCAAGGGCCGCAGTATTTT
. | many | TRBJ2-5 | TRBV7-2 | CASSLAGLTKETQYF | TGTGCCAGCAGCCTGGCTGGGCTTACCAAAGAGACCCAGTACTTC
. | few | TRBJ2-3 | TRBV12-3/TRBV12-4 | CASTPGHGVDTQYF | TGTGCCAGCACCCCGGGACACGGAGTAGATACGCAGTATTTT
. | many | TRBJ1-2 | TRBV2 | CARVVGANYGYTF | TGTGCCAGGGTCGTTGGGGCTAACTATGGCTACACCTTC